The rows below give T cell receptor beta chains drawn from one sample of a study of blood T cell repertoires in COVID-19. Some clones are missing from TCRdb's copy, which holds only in-frame ones; the method was immunoSEQ multiplex PCR. There are 200,000 to 250,000 clones in the sample; about 85% occur only once, and under 20% lies in the top ten. Sequenced: PBMCs or T cells enriched from blood (not recorded which). All receptors come from a man between 35 and 55 years old who had recovered from COVID-19. The CDR3 runs from the conserved cysteine through the conserved F or W. A D gene is named only where the DNA matches it firmly. Clone size is given for some rows only: seen once, a few or many times, or a class if the clone is expanded.

v_call	d_call	cdr3_length	clone_size	j_call	cdr3_nt	cdr3_aa
TRBV28	-	13	-	TRBJ1-2	TGTGCCAGCAGTTTGGGAGGCCTCTATGGCTACACCTTC	CASSLGGLYGYTF
TRBV30	-	16	-	TRBJ1-3	TGTGCCTGGGCGCGGGGAAGAAAGAGCTCTGGAAACACCATATATTTT	CAWARGRKSSGNTIYF
TRBV11-3	TRBD2	15	-	TRBJ2-3	TGTGCCAGCAGCTCGAGCGGGAGGAGCACAGATACGCAGTATTTT	CASSSSGRSTDTQYF
TRBV27	-	14	-	TRBJ1-1	TGTGCCAGCAGTTTGAGGAGGGAGTACACTGAAGCTTTCTTT	CASSLRREYTEAFF
TRBV9	-	16	-	TRBJ2-3	TGTGCCAGCAGGTCCGACAGAGTTCCTAGCACAGATACGCAGTATTTT	CASRSDRVPSTDTQYF
TRBV27	TRBD2	16	-	TRBJ2-7	TGTGCCAGCAGTCTCTTGCGACTAGCGGGAGGGGGGGAGCAGTACTTC	CASSLLRLAGGGEQYF
TRBV5-1	-	15	-	TRBJ1-4	TGCGCCAGCAGCCTTGACACATCAACTAATGAAAAACTGTTTTTT	CASSLDTSTNEKLFF
TRBV6-2/TRBV6-3	-	13	-	TRBJ1-2	TGTGCCAGCAGCGAAGGACAGAACTATGGCTACACCTTC	CASSEGQNYGYTF
TRBV4-1	-	17	-	TRBJ2-3	TGCGCCAGCAGCCATTCCCGAGGCGCCCTCATGACAGATACGCAGTATTTT	CASSHSRGALMTDTQYF
TRBV21-1	-	16	-	TRBJ1-2	TGTGCCAGCAGCCCCTACAGGGATATTACGAACTATGGCTACACCTTC	CASSPYRDITNYGYTF
TRBV9	-	18	-	TRBJ2-5	TGTGCCAGCAGCGAGGATTTACCAGGGGAAGGGTGGGGAGAGACCCAGTACTTC	CASSEDLPGEGWGETQYF
TRBV11-2	TRBD1	18	-	TRBJ1-3	TGTGCCAGCAGCTTAGCTTTTGGGACAGCCGCCTCTGGAAACACCATATATTTT	CASSLAFGTAASGNTIYF
TRBV19	TRBD2	17	-	TRBJ2-7	TGTGCCAGTAGTATAGATGGACTAGCGGGAGGGTTCGACGAGCAGTACTTC	CASSIDGLAGGFDEQYF
TRBV7-3	TRBD1	13	once	TRBJ1-1	TGTGCCAGCAGCCCAGGGGGGAACACTGAAGCTTTCTTT	CASSPGGNTEAFF
TRBV2	TRBD2	15	-	TRBJ2-5	TGTGCCAGCAGAGCGGGACTACCCGGGGGTGAGACCCAGTACTTC	CASRAGLPGGETQYF
TRBV19	TRBD1	17	-	TRBJ1-2	TGTGCCAGTAACCACAGGCACCCGGGACAGGGGGCGGATGGCTACACCTTC	CASNHRHPGQGADGYTF
TRBV7-8	-	13	-	TRBJ1-3	TGTGCCAGCAAAGGGGGAAATGGAAACACCATATATTTT	CASKGGNGNTIYF
TRBV24-1	TRBD2	17	-	TRBJ2-1	TGTGCCACCAGTGATTTGAATAGCGGGAGGGCCTTGGATGAGCAGTTCTTC	CATSDLNSGRALDEQFF
TRBV5-6	TRBD2	15	-	TRBJ2-7	TGTGCCAGCAGCTCGAGAGGGCGGGGGTCACGCGAGCAGTACTTC	CASSSRGRGSREQYF
TRBV7-9	-	17	-	TRBJ1-1	TGTGCCAGCAGCCCACCGGAGGTGAGGACGGCGAACACTGAAGCTTTCTTT	CASSPPEVRTANTEAFF
TRBV27	-	13	once	TRBJ2-3	TGTGCCAGCAGATCCTATAGCACAGATACGCAGTATTTT	CASRSYSTDTQYF
TRBV21-1	-	13	many	TRBJ1-1	TGTGCCAGCAGCAAACAGGGGGACACTGAAGCTTTCTTT	CASSKQGDTEAFF
TRBV5-4	-	14	-	TRBJ2-7	TGTGCCAGCAGCGGACGGGACTCTAGCTACGAGCAGTACTTC	CASSGRDSSYEQYF
TRBV20-1	-	15	few	TRBJ2-7	TGCAGTGCTAGTTTCCCTGAGGGAAACGCCTACGAGCAGTACTTC	CSASFPEGNAYEQYF
TRBV7-2	-	18	-	TRBJ2-7	TGTGCCAGCAGCTTACTACTACAGTGGACAGAACTATACTACGAGCAGTACTTC	CASSLLLQWTELYYEQYF
TRBV7-8	TRBD2	18	-	TRBJ2-7	TGTGCCAGCAGCTTATCCCTCCCATCATCTAGCGGACGCTACGAGCAGTACTTC	CASSLSLPSSSGRYEQYF
TRBV5-1	-	14	-	TRBJ2-7	TGCGCCAGCAGCTTGGGGCAGGGCTCCTACGAGCAGTACTTC	CASSLGQGSYEQYF